These 25 T cell receptor beta chains share one sample of origin, sequenced in a study of blood T cell repertoires in COVID-19. TCRdb's copy holds only in-frame clones and misses some; the assay was immunoSEQ multiplex PCR. The data show about 150,000 clones, with around four fifths seen just once and roughly 6.4% held by the top ten. What was sequenced was PBMCs or T cells enriched from blood (not recorded which). The source of these receptors is a woman in her forties who had recovered from COVID-19.

A word on this clone: The germline gene is not matched at one end of the junction; a read error may be the cause. V gene TRBV7-7 combines with J gene TRBJ2-1, with 8 bases that match TRBD2. This CDR3 has 13 residues. Germline V gene sequence: CDR1 SSHAT, CDR2 FNYEAQ (reference sequence). The CDR3 sequence: CASSRGLDNEQFF. DNA of the CDR3: TGTGCTAGCAGCCGGGGACTAGATAATGAGCAGTTCTTC.

The chain uses TRBV12-5 and TRBJ2-1; 9 positions match TRBD2. With 1 base clipped from V and 9 bases from J, the junction kept 7 bases outside the gene matches. Germline values: CDR1 LGHNT, CDR2 FRNRAP. This CDR3 spans 15 amino acids. The CDR3, as DNA: TGTGCTAGTGGTTTGGAAGGGACTAGCAGGACTGAGCAGTTCTTC. Protein: CASGLEGTSRTEQFF.

This clone has only one observation. The chain has TRBV7-9 and TRBJ1-3; D is unclear. Trimming stripped 5 bases from V and 2 bases from J, with 7 bases between. CDR1 and CDR2 from the germline V gene are SEHNR and FQNEAQ (reference sequence). This CDR3 is built from 13 residues. This CDR3 is CASSPSTGNTIYF. The CDR3 bases are TGTGCCAGCAGCCCATCAACTGGAAACACCATATATTTT.

The J gene is TRBJ1-3, the V gene TRBV5-6; possibly TRBD1 for D (6 bases). The germline gives CDR1 SGHDT, CDR2 YYEEEE. The V end was cut by 0 bases, the J end by 4 bases, with 11 bases between. There are 15 residues in the CDR3. The CDR3 reads CASSLDGGRGNTIYF. In nucleotides, the CDR3 is TGTGCCAGCAGCTTGGATGGGGGCAGAGGAAACACCATATATTTT.

The chain has TRBV27 and TRBJ1-2; 8 nucleotides match TRBD1. Germline V gene sequence: CDR1 MNHEY, CDR2 SMNVEV (reference sequence). The CDR3 length is 14 residues. Germline trimming cut 5 bases from V and 4 bases from J; bases unmatched to any gene: 6. The CDR3: CASSPGQAFYGYTF. The CDR3 DNA reads TGTGCCAGCAGTCCGGGACAGGCCTTCTATGGCTACACCTTC.

The rearrangement uses TRBV6-5 and TRBJ2-1, with 8 bases identical to TRBD1. This CDR3 has 14 amino acids. Trimming at V came to 2 bases and at J to 7 bases, leaving 4 bases not matched to a gene. The germline CDR1 and CDR2 sequences are MNHEY and SVGAGI. The CDR3 sequence: CASSYGYRGNEQFF. The CDR3 coding sequence is TGTGCCAGCAGTTACGGCTACAGGGGGAATGAGCAGTTCTTC.

The rearrangement uses TRBV28 and TRBJ2-1, with D maybe TRBD2 (6 bases). CDR3 length: 15 amino acids. V was clipped by 5 bases and J by 6 bases, with 17 bases between them. Germline lookup yields CDR1 MDHEN and CDR2 SYDVKM. The DNA for the CDR3 is TGTGCCAGCAGTCCACCTAGATCCGGGGGCAATGAGCAGTTCTTC. Protein sequence: CASSPPRSGGNEQFF.

This rearrangement joins TRBV3-1 (or the pseudogene TRBV3-2) to TRBJ2-3; no reliable D call. This CDR3 has 13 amino acids. Germline V gene data show CDR1 as LGHDT and CDR2 as YNNKEL (reference sequence). The ends were cut back, 4 bases at V and 2 bases at J, with 7 bases in the middle. This chain's CDR3 is CASSRATTDTQYF. CDR3 nucleotides: TGTGCCAGCAGCCGCGCTACCACAGATACGCAGTATTTT.

The chain links TRBV6-5 to TRBJ1-1, with D possibly being TRBD1 (5 bases). CDR1 and CDR2 from the germline V gene are MNHEY and SVGAGI. The V gene lost 0 bases and the J gene lost 7 bases, with 9 bases spanning the gap. This CDR3 is built from 13 residues. The DNA of the CDR3 is TGTGCCAGCAGTTACTCTCACAGGCTTGAAGCTTTCTTT. This encodes CASSYSHRLEAFF.

The chain employs TRBV6-5 and TRBJ1-1; 7 bases are shared with TRBD1. This CDR3 is 14 amino acids long. CDR1 and CDR2 from the germline V gene are MNHEY and SVGAGI. V lost 5 bases and J lost 2; bases outside the gene matches: 5. CDR3 region: CASSRQGGNTEAFF. CDR3 DNA: TGTGCCAGCAGTCGACAGGGAGGAAACACTGAAGCTTTCTTT.

This rearrangement joins TRBV19 to TRBJ1-5; 7 nucleotides align to TRBD1. The germline CDR1 and CDR2 sequences are LNHDA and SQIVND (reference sequence). The CDR3 contains 14 residues. Losses at the gene ends were 6 bases for V and 4 bases for J; bases not matched to a gene: 6. CDR3 residues: CASSRQGNNQPQHF. CDR3 nucleotide sequence: TGTGCCAGTAGCAGACAGGGTAATAATCAGCCCCAGCATTTT.

The chain uses TRBV7-9 and TRBJ2-5; 10 nucleotides match TRBD2. The germline CDR1 and CDR2 sequences are SEHNR and FQNEAQ (reference sequence). J lost 9 bases, V lost 5 bases, and 12 bases had no gene match. The CDR3 runs to 15 residues. The CDR3 sequence: CASSDLTSGVAAQYF. The CDR3, as DNA: TGTGCCAGCAGCGATCTAACTAGCGGGGTGGCGGCCCAGTACTTC.

The chain uses TRBV7-8 and TRBJ1-5; 10 nucleotides line up with TRBD1. The CDR3 runs to 15 residues. CDR1 and CDR2 from the germline V gene are SGHVS and FQNEAQ. The V and J ends lost 5 bases and 5 bases, in that order; junction bases with no gene match: 6. Here the CDR3 reads CASSTRDRGDQPQHF. The DNA of the CDR3 is TGTGCCAGCAGCACACGGGACAGGGGAGATCAGCCCCAGCATTTT.

This clone was counted a single time. The genes are TRBV29-1 and TRBJ2-3; D not certain. Germline CDR1 is SQVTM and CDR2 is ANQGSEA. V was trimmed by 4 bases and J by 1 base, leaving 15 bases between them. The CDR3 totals 15 residues. The CDR3 is CSVVFGSVRTDTQYF. In DNA, the CDR3 is TGCAGCGTTGTTTTCGGGTCTGTACGCACAGATACGCAGTATTTT.

The chain joins TRBV28 to TRBJ1-5; a possible D gene is TRBD1 (6 bases). CDR1 and CDR2 from the germline V gene are MDHEN and SYDVKM. Trimming took 6 bases from V and 6 from J, leaving 24 bases between them. The length of the CDR3 is 17 residues. The CDR3, as DNA: TGTGCCAGCAGACTGAGGACAGTCAAACGGGACGGTCAGCCCCAGCATTTT. Translated: CASRLRTVKRDGQPQHF.

On this clone itself: Other DNA sequences of this sample code for an identical CDR3. V is TRBV18 and J is TRBJ1-1, with a possible D match to TRBD1 (5 bases). CDR3 length: 14 amino acids. V was clipped by 3 bases and J by 2 bases, with 10 bases between them. Germline values: CDR1 KGHSH, CDR2 LQKENI. Here the CDR3 DNA reads TGTGCCAGCTCACCCGGGACTGCAAACACTGAAGCTTTCTTT. Its protein product is CASSPGTANTEAFF.

The chain links TRBV11-3 to TRBJ2-7; D may be TRBD1 (6 bases). Trimming removed 1 base at V and 3 bases at J, with 7 bases between. CDR1 is SGHNT, CDR2 YENEEA, per germline. The CDR3 covers 13 residues. DNA of the CDR3: TGTGCCAGCAGCTTAGCGGGACACTACGAGCAGTACTTC. Translating it yields CASSLAGHYEQYF.

The gene calls are TRBV7-9 and TRBJ2-1; D uncertain. The CDR3 contains 13 residues. Germline V CDR1 and CDR2: SEHNR, FQNEAQ (reference sequence). V lost 0 bases, J lost 10 bases, and 10 bases lay in between. CDR3 residues: CASSLAPSVEQFF. The DNA of the CDR3 is TGTGCCAGCAGCTTAGCTCCCAGCGTCGAGCAGTTCTTC.

This chain joins TRBV30 and TRBJ2-7; 8 bases are shared with TRBD1. The length of the CDR3 is 13 residues. Germline loops: CDR1 GTSNPN, CDR2 SVGIG (reference sequence). The V gene end was trimmed by 6 bases and the J gene end by 0 bases; junction bases not matched to a gene: 4. The CDR3 bases are TGTGCCTGCAAGGACAGGGCCTCCTACGAGCAGTACTTC. Protein product: CACKDRASYEQYF. Full variable domain (remainder filled in from reference TRBV30 and TRBJ2-7): SQTIHQWPATLVQPVGSPLSLECTVEGTSNPNLYWYRQAAGRGLQLLFYSVGIGQISSEVPQNLSASRPQDRQFILSSKKLLLSDSGFYLCACKDRASYEQYFGPGTRLTVT.

This chain uses TRBV12-3 or TRBV12-4 with TRBJ2-1, with D possibly matching TRBD2 (5 bases). The CDR3 consists of 13 residues. Trimming took off 4 bases at V and 5 bases at J, with 9 bases between the two ends. In DNA form, the CDR3 reads TGTGCCAGCAGTTCGGGGTTTAACAATGAGCAGTTCTTC. It translates to CASSSGFNNEQFF.

The chain combines TRBV12-5 with TRBJ1-5, with TRBD1 as a possible D gene (5 bases). Trimming removed 1 base from V and 6 bases from J, with 13 bases in between. The germline gives CDR1 LGHNT, CDR2 FRNRAP. The CDR3 contains 15 residues. Here the CDR3 DNA reads TGTGCTAGTGGTTTGGACGCAGGGTTACCTCAGCCCCAGCATTTT. Amino acid sequence: CASGLDAGLPQPQHF.

This clone appeared a few times. The V gene is TRBV27, the J gene TRBJ1-2; 9 nucleotides line up with TRBD1. Trimming cost V 7 bases and J 6 bases; bases outside gene matches: 3. Germline assignment: CDR1 MNHEY and CDR2 SMNVEV (reference sequence). The CDR3 sequence is 12 residues long. The CDR3 sequence: CASTTGGHGYTF. The CDR3 nucleotides read TGTGCCAGCACCACAGGGGGCCATGGCTACACCTTC.

This clone has just one count. This chain connects TRBV18 to TRBJ1-5; 10 bases match TRBD1. Germline V CDR1 and CDR2: KGHSH, LQKENI. This CDR3 has 15 residues. V lost 3 bases to trimming and J lost 5 bases; unmatched junction nucleotides: 4. The DNA for the CDR3 is TGTGCCAGCTCACCCCGGGACAGGGGTCATCAGCCCCAGCATTTT. This encodes CASSPRDRGHQPQHF. Filled out from reference TRBV18 and TRBJ1-5, the complete variable domain reads NAGVMQNPRHLVRRRGQEARLRCSPMKGHSHVYWYRQLPEEGLKFMVYLQKENIIDESGMPKERFSAEFPKEGPSILRIQQVVRGDSAAYFCASSPRDRGHQPQHFGDGTRLSIL.

The chain is built from TRBV12-5 and TRBJ2-1; 8 bases are a match to TRBD2. The V gene's germline CDR1 is LGHNT and CDR2 FRNRAP. Trimming cost V 6 bases and J 3 bases; bases outside gene matches: 7. CDR3 length: 15 amino acids. The CDR3 is CASGRSGSLYNEQFF. In DNA form, the CDR3 reads TGTGCTAGTGGCCGCAGCGGGAGCCTCTACAATGAGCAGTTCTTC.

CDR3 residues: CASSQYRTGDSPLHF. CDR3 coding DNA: TGTGCCAGCAGCCAATATAGGACAGGTGATTCACCCCTCCACTTT. The V call is TRBV14, the J call TRBJ1-6, with 7 bases matching TRBD1. The germline V gene has CDR1 SGHDN and CDR2 FVKESK. This CDR3 spans 15 amino acids. Trimming cost V 2 bases and J 8 bases; bases outside gene matches: 6.